The rows below give T cell receptor beta chains drawn from one sample of a study of OX40 agonist ivuxolimab in advanced cancers. Repertoires were generated with immunoSEQ multiplex PCR, while TCRdb's copy carries only in-frame clones and drops some. The sample records around 9,900 clones, roughly 67% being singletons. Sample: CD4+ or CD8+ T cells sorted from blood, taken in a trial of the OX40 agonist ivuxolimab. Every receptor here comes from an adult with an advanced solid tumor such as melanoma, head and neck, liver or kidney cancer. The conserved cysteine and the conserved F or W are not part of the CDR3 here.

J,V,CDR3
TRBJ1-1,TRBV5-1,ASSFAGEGGTEAF
TRBJ1-5,TRBV13,ASSRRTGNQPQH
TRBJ1-1,TRBV12-5,ASGLGNSNTEAF
TRBJ2-7,TRBV21-1,ASSPDRDHLYEQY
TRBJ1-5,TRBV5-6,ASSFGTGGQPQH
TRBJ2-7,TRBV7-9,ASSSQDRDYEQY
TRBJ1-1,TRBV2,ASRTGVNTEAF
TRBJ2-7,TRBV7-2,ASSPGLKSYEQY
TRBJ1-3,TRBV6-5,ASSYGRAGNTIY
TRBJ2-7,TRBV13,ASSQGGQGAYEQY
TRBJ2-1,TRBV27,ASSFQVGSYNEQF
TRBJ1-4,TRBV18,ASSSRGREEKLF
TRBJ2-7,TRBV9,ASSVGTGAYEQY
TRBJ2-2,TRBV7-9,ASSPMALSTGELF
TRBJ1-1,TRBV28,ASQAVEDPEAF
TRBJ2-7,TRBV4-3,ASSQDLWSSGEQY
TRBJ2-1,TRBV6-4,ASSDSSAGEVSNEQF
TRBJ1-1,TRBV30,AWNPYTEAF
TRBJ1-6,TRBV9,ASSPRPGDGSSYNSPLH
TRBJ2-4,TRBV5-4,ASSLGDSPKNIQY
TRBJ2-7,TRBV28,ATGGAPYEQY
TRBJ2-1,TRBV29-1,SVEGGPAYNEQF
TRBJ2-1,TRBV7-9,ASRSPPDYEQF
TRBJ2-7,TRBV7-2,ASSQDPGFAYEQY
TRBJ2-3,TRBV11-1,ASSLAQGGSTDTQY
TRBJ2-5,TRBV19,ASSISGQGAVETQY
TRBJ2-7,TRBV27,ASSLAGQSYEQY
TRBJ1-1,TRBV28,ASKDGLMNTEAF
TRBJ2-3,TRBV9,ASSVVGGTDTQY
TRBJ2-2,TRBV7-8,ASSYPGALSNTGELF
TRBJ2-5,TRBV19,ASSAMGQQETQY
TRBJ2-1,TRBV27,ASTGTGGEF
TRBJ1-2,TRBV7-9,ASSAMVQGGGYT
TRBJ2-5,TRBV11-2,ASSPTSGTGAETQY
TRBJ2-1,TRBV7-9,ASSWALSLNEQF
TRBJ2-7,TRBV29-1,SVEGPSSSYEQY
TRBJ1-1,TRBV11-2,ASSLTTGDTEAF
TRBJ2-1,TRBV9,ASSDGTIYNEQF
TRBJ2-1,TRBV5-5,ASSFGRGPYNEQF
TRBJ2-3,TRBV7-3,ASSLKGWQGAADTQY
TRBJ2-1,TRBV2,ASSDVTSRSNEQF
TRBJ2-1,TRBV9,ASSSQTSLDEQF
TRBJ2-2,TRBV9,ASSVGQGAGLGELF
TRBJ1-5,TRBV18,ASSSTTGTYFFNQPQH
TRBJ1-1,TRBV7-9,ASSLPFENTEAF
TRBJ2-2,TRBV6-6,ASSYRLAENTGELF
TRBJ2-2,TRBV6-4,ASSDSTTGELF
TRBJ1-6,TRBV9,ASSSQESPLH
TRBJ2-1,TRBV14,ASSQLLAGPYNEQF
TRBJ2-3,TRBV7-9,ASSLSGGRTDTQY
TRBJ2-2,TRBV19,ATNQGAGDGELF
TRBJ2-1,TRBV7-9,ASSRFGEQF
TRBJ2-5,TRBV5-1,ASSLDGTAQETQY
TRBJ2-3,TRBV2,ASRATGYSSTDTQY
TRBJ1-3,TRBV19,ASSRGSGNTIY